This TCR beta chain was sequenced for a study of breast tumors, draining lymph nodes, adjacent tissues. Germline lookup yields CDR1 SGHRS and CDR2 YFSETQ. This CDR3 contains 16 residues. Broader study findings: Most tumor T cells seemingly derive from lymph node, then expand in tumor. That most tumor T cells come from lymph nodes remained unproven. Luminal-like breast cancer showed significantly higher tumor–nontumor repertoire similarity than basal-like. Tumor TCR diversity was below lymph nodes but above nontumor tissue.

TCRdb recomputed calls from the multiplex PCR reads with MiXCR, one row per CDR3 protein. Of approximately 13,000 distinct CDR3 sequences in the sample, 45% to 50% were seen once. Comments on this clonotype: What it recognizes is unknown. One end of the junction varies from germline; a read error may be responsible.

This clonotype originated in a female donor with breast cancer. Some clones in this sample may be carry-over from other donors' samples. The specimen was tumor-adjacent breast tissue. The rearrangement links TRBV5-1 to TRBJ1-2; 9 bases line up with TRBD1. The CDR3 DNA sequence: TGTGCCAGCAGCTCAGGGTGGACAGGGGATAACTACGGCTACACCTTC. Amino acids: CASSSGWTGDNYGYTF.